This T cell receptor (beta chain) was identified in a study of cytomegalovirus exposure and HLA in healthy donors. Whole-study findings and limits: Prior analysis indicated that the majority of TCR beta V segments exhibited productivity approximately 87% or approximately 30% of the time.

CDR1 is SGHRS, CDR2 YFSETQ, per germline. Trimming took off 1 base at V and 2 bases at J, with 10 bases between the two ends. This CDR3 has 15 residues. The PCR was carried out with 60 Vbeta primers and 13 Jbeta primers. Authors' methods: Later work found 80 million or so unique TCR beta chains, with about 10 million shared. Method: immunoSEQ multiplex PCR; TCRdb's copy keeps in-frame clones and lacks some. V and J calls and clone size are given by that table; D and trimming were obtained from the DNA. This table has about 160,000 clones, about three quarters appearing once. Details on this clone: Its antigen is unknown.

This chain uses TRBV5-1 with TRBJ1-5; TRBD1 is a possible D gene (6 bases). The sequence came from a woman between 50 and 59 years old in good health and CMV-seropositive. Input material: PBMCs. The CDR3 DNA sequence: TGCGCCAGCAGCTTGACAGGGACGCGCAATCAGCCCCAGCATTTT. Translation: CASSLTGTRNQPQHF. Full variable domain (rest looked up from reference TRBV5-1 and TRBJ1-5): KAGVTQTPRYLIKTRGQQVTLSCSPISGHRSVSWYQQTPGQGLQFLFEYFSETQRNKGNFPGRFSGRQFSNSRSEMNVSTLELGDSALYLCASSLTGTRNQPQHFGDGTRLSIL.